The present entry profiles one T cell receptor beta chain with its context. What it binds is not known. This record comes from a study of shared clonotypes between healthy human individuals. Findings and caveats of the study: Some naive CD4 clonotypes, about 5%, turned up in common across four donors. The researchers took only blood, and tissue repertoires probably look different. Generally, naive subsets came out with larger estimated richness than memory subsets.

Assay used: immunoSEQ multiplex PCR; TCRdb lists only in-frame clones, some missing. Of approximately 2.1 million clones listed, roughly 93% were seen once; the top ten hold about 0.37%. The CDR3 is 15 amino acids. Germline assignment: CDR1 ENHRY and CDR2 SYGVKD. V lost 2 bases to trimming and J lost 0 bases; unmatched junction nucleotides: 3. This clonotype originated in a man between 18 and 35 years old in good health. Some clones in this sample may be carry-over from other donors' samples. Sample: naive CD4+ T cells from PBMCs. Subset given: CD45RA+ positively selected. The chain recombines TRBV10-3 with TRBJ1-2; TRBD1 matches at 7 bases. The CDR3 protein is CAISEGDSSNYGYTF. The CDR3 region has the DNA TGTGCCATCAGTGAGGGGGACAGTTCTAACTATGGCTACACCTTC.